The T cell receptor beta chain under discussion was sequenced for a study of T-cell memory formation after mild COVID-19. General study results and limits: Contracting clones, day 15 to 85, had balanced CD4/CD8, and later expanders favored CD4+. Some responding clones appeared in pre-infection memory, suggesting cross-reactive memory joined. Researchers report contracting CD4+ clones mostly in CM and EM, with CD8+ clones in EMRA.

Worth noting for this clonotype: Its antigen is not identified.

Using constant-segment primers, 5'RACE produced TCR alpha and TCR beta cDNA libraries carrying sample barcodes and UMIs. TCRdb processed the 5' RACE reads anew with MiXCR; each CDR3 protein has one entry. The data contain approximately 240,000 distinct CDR3 sequences, roughly 15% of them seen just once; the ten biggest clones take up approximately 3.5%. Germline loops: CDR1 WNHNN, CDR2 SYGVQD (reference sequence). V lost 3 bases and J lost 3; bases outside the gene matches: 3. The CDR3 runs 15 residues. The TCR comes from a man younger than 30 who had mild COVID-19 (a few samples of this study predate the infection). Cell type and time point are not known. V is TRBV10-1 and J is TRBJ2-2; the match to TRBD2 covers 8 bases. Specimen: PBMCs or a T cell subset sorted from them (not recorded which). In DNA form, the CDR3 reads TGCGCCAGCAGTGAACGGCGGGGGGACACCGGGGAGCTGTTTTTT. Translating gives CASSERRGDTGELFF.